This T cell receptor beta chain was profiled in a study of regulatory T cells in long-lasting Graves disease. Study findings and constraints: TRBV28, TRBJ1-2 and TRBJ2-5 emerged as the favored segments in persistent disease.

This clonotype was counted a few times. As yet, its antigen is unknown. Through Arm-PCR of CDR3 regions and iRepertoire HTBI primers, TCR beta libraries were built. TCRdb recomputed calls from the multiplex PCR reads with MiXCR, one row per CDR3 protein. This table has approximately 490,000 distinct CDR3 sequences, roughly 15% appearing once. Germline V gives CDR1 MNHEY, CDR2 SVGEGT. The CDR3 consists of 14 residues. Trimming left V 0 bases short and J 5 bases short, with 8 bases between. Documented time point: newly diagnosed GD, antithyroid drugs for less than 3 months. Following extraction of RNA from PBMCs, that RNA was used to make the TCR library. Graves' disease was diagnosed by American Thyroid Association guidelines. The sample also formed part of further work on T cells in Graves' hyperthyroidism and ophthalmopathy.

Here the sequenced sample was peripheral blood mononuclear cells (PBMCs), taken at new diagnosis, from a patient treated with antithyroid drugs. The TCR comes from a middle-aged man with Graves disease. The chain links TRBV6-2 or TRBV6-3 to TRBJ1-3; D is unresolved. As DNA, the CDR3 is TGTGCCAGCAGTTACTCGCTGGGAAGAAACACCATATATTTT. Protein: CASSYSLGRNTIYF.